These 10 T cell receptor beta chains originate from one sample sequenced in a study of T cells in Graves' hyperthyroidism and ophthalmopathy. RNA transcripts gave rise to amplified TCR beta CDR3 regions. RT-PCR in the first round (using the HTBI primer set) targeted the TCR CDR3. A single record per CDR3 protein comes from TCRdb applying MiXCR to the multiplex PCR reads. The sample consists of approximately 480,000 distinct CDR3 sequences, around 20% of them appearing once. The sequenced material came from blood. These receptors were obtained from a man between 18 and 29 years old with Graves' hyperthyroidism.

The chain joins TRBV12-5 to TRBJ1-5; TRBD1 is a possible D gene (5 bases). The CDR3 is 15 amino acids. V dropped 5 bases and J dropped 3 bases, with 14 bases sitting between them. Germline loops: CDR1 LGHNT, CDR2 FRNRAP. CDR3 DNA sequence: TGTGCTAGTGGTGGGGGGACTAACCCCAATCAGCCCCAGCATTTT. Protein sequence: CASGGGTNPNQPQHF.

The J gene is TRBJ2-5, the V gene TRBV27; D unclear. Per the germline V gene, CDR1 is MNHEY and CDR2 is SMNVEV (reference sequence). V lost 3 bases, J lost 5 bases, and 10 bases lay in between. The CDR3 spans 13 residues. CDR3 coding DNA: TGTGCCAGCAGTTTCCCCCTCGGGGAGACCCAGTACTTC. It is translated as CASSFPLGETQYF.

The chain employs TRBV7-2 and TRBJ1-1; 9 nucleotides align to TRBD1. Germline trimming cut 5 bases from V and 5 bases from J; bases unmatched to any gene: 9. Germline CDR1 is SGHTA and CDR2 is FQGNSA. The CDR3 covers 15 residues. The DNA for the CDR3 is TGTGCCAGCAGCCCCCGGGACAGGGTACGTACTGAAGCTTTCTTT. Translated, it gives CASSPRDRVRTEAFF.

This clonotype occurred many times. This chain connects TRBV6-2 or TRBV6-3 to TRBJ2-3; D call uncertain. Germline assignment: CDR1 MNHEY and CDR2 SVGEGT. Trimming shortened V by 4 bases and J by 3 bases, and 14 bases separated the two germline ends. The CDR3 contains 15 residues. DNA of the CDR3: TGTGCCAGCAGTTGGAACAGACCCCTAACAGATACGCAGTATTTT. Translating gives CASSWNRPLTDTQYF.

Concerning this clonotype itself: Just one base apart from a much larger clone, this may be a read error. The chain uses TRBV5-1 and TRBJ2-7, with TRBD2 as a possible D gene (6 bases). The V gene's germline CDR1 is SGHRS and CDR2 YFSETQ. The CDR3 length is 14 residues. This chain's CDR3 is CASSLTGSWDEQCF. CDR3 DNA sequence: TGCGCCAGCAGCTTAACCGGGAGTTGGGACGAGCAGTGCTTC.

CDR3 amino acids: CASRRHGNQETQYF. CDR3 in DNA: TGTGCCAGCAGGCGACACGGGAACCAAGAGACCCAGTACTTC. J is TRBJ2-5 and V is TRBV12-3 or TRBV12-4; a weak D match, TRBD2 (5 bases). The ends were cut back, 6 bases at V and 0 bases at J, with 11 bases in the middle. The CDR3 runs to 14 residues.

The rearrangement links TRBV10-1 to TRBJ2-4; TRBD2 might be the D (7 bases). CDR3 length equals 13 residues. Germline CDR1 WNHNN, CDR2 SYGVQD (reference sequence). The V and J ends lost 3 bases and 15 bases respectively, with 18 bases between them. CDR3: CASSEGGGAVLYF. As DNA, the CDR3 is TGCGCCAGCAGTGAAGGGGGGGGGGCGGTCTTGTACTTC.

This clonotype has only a few counts. The rearrangement joins TRBV10-3 to TRBJ2-7; 9 nucleotides line up with TRBD2. J gave up 2 bases and V 0 bases, and 8 bases lay outside the gene matches. Germline V gene sequence: CDR1 ENHRY, CDR2 SYGVKD. The CDR3 length is 17 residues. CDR3 coding DNA: TGTGCCATCAGTGAGTCGTCGGGGCTAGCGGGGACCTACGAGCAGTACTTC. This gives the protein CAISESSGLAGTYEQYF.

This clonotype was observed at least ten times. This chain links TRBV12-3 or TRBV12-4 with TRBJ1-1; no clear D. V dropped 7 bases and J dropped 5 bases, with 14 bases sitting between them. This CDR3 is 13 amino acids long. The CDR3 spells CASNQDQRTEAFF. The CDR3 nucleotides read TGTGCCAGCAACCAAGACCAGAGGACTGAAGCTTTCTTT.

This clonotype was picked up many times. V is TRBV15 and J is TRBJ1-2, with 7 bases that match TRBD1. Per the germline V gene, CDR1 is LNHNV and CDR2 is YYDKDF (reference sequence). This CDR3 has 16 residues. The V segment lost 3 bases and the J segment 2 bases; nucleotides outside the gene matches: 9. CDR3 protein: CATSRLTGQQNYGYTF. CDR3 bases: TGTGCCACCAGCAGGTTGACAGGGCAACAAAACTATGGCTACACCTTC.